The source of this T cell receptor (beta chain) is a study of early T cells in non-severe SARS-CoV-2 infection. Attached unique molecular identifiers marked individual cDNA molecules. Each CDR3 protein is one row after TCRdb ran MiXCR on the 5' RACE reads. The table shows tens of thousands of distinct CDR3 sequences, with approximately 12% occurring only once. V lost 6 bases and J lost 3; bases outside the gene matches: 12. This CDR3 has 15 residues. The germline V gene encodes CDR1 DFQATT and CDR2 SNEGSKA (reference sequence). This clonotype occurred many times. The chain is built from TRBV20-1 and TRBJ2-3, with TRBD2 matching over 7 bases. The sequence was collected from an adult who was a healthcare worker with PCR-confirmed SARS-CoV-2 infection or an uninfected control (not recorded which). The sample consisted of whole blood, taken at baseline. CDR3 loop: CSASPGRGRTDTQYF. In nucleotides, the CDR3 is TGCAGTGCCAGTCCCGGGCGGGGGAGGACAGATACGCAGTATTTT.